This T cell receptor (beta chain) was recorded in a study of blood T cell repertoires in COVID-19. About the study: The United States, Italy and Spain were the sources of the acute and convalescent COVID-19 samples.

Here immunoSEQ multiplex PCR was the method, and the copy in TCRdb shows in-frame clones only, minus some. This repertoire shows approximately 280,000 clones, around nine tenths found once; its top ten account for less than 3%. This CDR3 is built from 13 residues. Living in 24 US areas, the participants were between roughly 18 and 95 years of age. The gene calls are TRBV21-1 and TRBJ2-1; the DNA was not used to check the table's D call, TRBD2. TRBV21-1 has pseudogene status. Material: PBMCs or T cells enriched from blood (not recorded which). The sequence was obtained from a woman aged 18-29 years who had recovered from COVID-19. CDR3 sequence (DNA): TGTGCCAGCAGCAAAGTGGGAGGAAAGGGGCAGTTCTTC. Its translation is CASSKVGGKGQFF.